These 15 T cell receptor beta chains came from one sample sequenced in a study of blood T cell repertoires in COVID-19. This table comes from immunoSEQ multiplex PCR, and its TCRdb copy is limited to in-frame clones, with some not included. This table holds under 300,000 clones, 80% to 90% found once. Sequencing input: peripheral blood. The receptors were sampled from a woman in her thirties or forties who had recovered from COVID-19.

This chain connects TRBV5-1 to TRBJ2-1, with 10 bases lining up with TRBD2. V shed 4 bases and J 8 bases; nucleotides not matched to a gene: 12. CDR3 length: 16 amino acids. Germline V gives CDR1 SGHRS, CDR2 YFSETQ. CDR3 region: CASSAILAGASDEQFF. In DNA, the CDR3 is TGCGCCAGCAGCGCCATCCTAGCGGGGGCGTCGGATGAGCAGTTCTTC.

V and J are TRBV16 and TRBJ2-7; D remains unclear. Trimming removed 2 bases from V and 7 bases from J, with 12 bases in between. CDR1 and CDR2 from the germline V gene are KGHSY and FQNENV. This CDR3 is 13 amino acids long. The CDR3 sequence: CASSQGLVMEQYF. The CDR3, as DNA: TGTGCCAGCAGCCAAGGGCTGGTAATGGAGCAGTACTTC.

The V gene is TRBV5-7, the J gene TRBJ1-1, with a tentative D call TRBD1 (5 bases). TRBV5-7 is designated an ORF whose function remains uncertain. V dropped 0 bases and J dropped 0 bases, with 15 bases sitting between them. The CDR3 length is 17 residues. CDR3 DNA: TGTGCCAGCAGCTTGGGGGGCCCTACTAACATGAACACTGAAGCTTTCTTT. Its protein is CASSLGGPTNMNTEAFF.

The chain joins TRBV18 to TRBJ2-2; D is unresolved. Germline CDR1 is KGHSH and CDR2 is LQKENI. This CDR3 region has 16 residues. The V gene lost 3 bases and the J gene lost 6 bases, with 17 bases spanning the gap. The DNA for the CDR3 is TGTGCCAGCTCACCGATTGTTTTGCGAGTGTCCGGGGAGCTGTTTTTT. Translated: CASSPIVLRVSGELFF.

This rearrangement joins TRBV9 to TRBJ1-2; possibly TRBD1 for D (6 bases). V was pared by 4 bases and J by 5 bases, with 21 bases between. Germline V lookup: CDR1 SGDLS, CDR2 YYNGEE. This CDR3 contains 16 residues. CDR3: CASSPQGFHRVYGYTF. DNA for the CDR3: TGTGCCAGCAGCCCACAGGGTTTCCACCGTGTATATGGCTACACCTTC.

CDR3 DNA: TGTGCCAGCAGCCATCGGACAGGGGGATCTAGGGGCTACACCTTC. Translation gives CASSHRTGGSRGYTF. This rearrangement joins TRBV14 to TRBJ1-2; TRBD1 aligns across 10 bases. V was clipped by 3 bases and J by 8 bases; unmatched bases: 9. The CDR3 is 15 amino acids. The germline CDR1 and CDR2 sequences are SGHDN and FVKESK.

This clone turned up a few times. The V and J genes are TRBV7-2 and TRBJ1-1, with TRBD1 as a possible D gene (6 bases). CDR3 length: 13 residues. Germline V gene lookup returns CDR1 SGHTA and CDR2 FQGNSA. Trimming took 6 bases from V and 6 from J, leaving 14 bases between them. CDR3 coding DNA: TGTGCCAGCAGACCTCAGGGGAAATCTGAAGCTTTCTTT. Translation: CASRPQGKSEAFF.

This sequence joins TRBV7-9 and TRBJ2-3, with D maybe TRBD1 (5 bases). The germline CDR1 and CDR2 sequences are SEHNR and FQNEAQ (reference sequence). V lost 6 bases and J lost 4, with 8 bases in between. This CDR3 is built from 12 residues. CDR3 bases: TGTGCCAGCAGGGACACTTCAGATACGCAGTATTTT. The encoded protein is CASRDTSDTQYF.

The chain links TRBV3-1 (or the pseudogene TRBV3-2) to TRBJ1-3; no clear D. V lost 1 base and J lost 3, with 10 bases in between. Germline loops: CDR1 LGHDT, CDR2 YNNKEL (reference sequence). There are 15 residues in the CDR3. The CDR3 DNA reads TGTGCCAGCAGCCAAGGTCGAGGTCTTGGAAACACCATATATTTT. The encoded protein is CASSQGRGLGNTIYF.

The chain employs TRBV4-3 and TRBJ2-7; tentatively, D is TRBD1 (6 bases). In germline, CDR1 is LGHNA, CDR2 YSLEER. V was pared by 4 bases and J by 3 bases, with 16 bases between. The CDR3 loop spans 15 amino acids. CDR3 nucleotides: TGCGCCAGCAGCCTTAACTTCGGACAGAGCTACGAGCAGTACTTC. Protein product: CASSLNFGQSYEQYF.

The CDR3 nucleotides are TGTGCCAGCAGTTACTCGAGACAGGGGGACAATGAGCAGTTCTTC. Protein sequence: CASSYSRQGDNEQFF. The chain combines TRBV6-6 with TRBJ2-1; TRBD1 matches at 9 bases. The CDR3 is 15 residues long. Germline CDR1 reads MNHNY; CDR2 reads SVGAGI (reference sequence). Unmatched junction bases numbered 2, after V lost 0 bases and J lost 5 bases.

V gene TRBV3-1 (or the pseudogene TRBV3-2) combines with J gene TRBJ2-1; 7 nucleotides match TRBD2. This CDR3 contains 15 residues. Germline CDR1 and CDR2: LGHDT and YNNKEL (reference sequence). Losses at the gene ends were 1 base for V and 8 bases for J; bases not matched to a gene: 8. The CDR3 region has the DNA TGTGCCAGCAGCCAAGTCCGGGGGGTCGTCGATGAGCAGTTCTTC. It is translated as CASSQVRGVVDEQFF.

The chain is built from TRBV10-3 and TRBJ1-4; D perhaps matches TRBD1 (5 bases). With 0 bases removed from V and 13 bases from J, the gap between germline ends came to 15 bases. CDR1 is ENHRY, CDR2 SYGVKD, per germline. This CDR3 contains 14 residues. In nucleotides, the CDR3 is TGTGCCATCAGTGAGTCCACGGACCAGGGTTTACTGTTTTTT. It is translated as CAISESTDQGLLFF.

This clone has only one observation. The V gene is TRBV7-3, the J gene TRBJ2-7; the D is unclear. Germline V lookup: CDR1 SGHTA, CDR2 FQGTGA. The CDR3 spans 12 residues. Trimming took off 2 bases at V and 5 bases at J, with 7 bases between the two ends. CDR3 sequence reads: CASSLPVHEQYF. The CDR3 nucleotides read TGTGCCAGCAGCTTACCGGTCCACGAGCAGTACTTC.

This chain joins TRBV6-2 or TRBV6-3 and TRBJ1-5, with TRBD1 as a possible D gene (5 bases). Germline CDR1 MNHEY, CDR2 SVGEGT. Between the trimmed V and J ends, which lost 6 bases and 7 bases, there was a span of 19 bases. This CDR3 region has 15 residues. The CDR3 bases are TGTGCCAGCAGCACCACGGGGGGGTTACAACAGCCCCAGCATTTT. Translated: CASSTTGGLQQPQHF.